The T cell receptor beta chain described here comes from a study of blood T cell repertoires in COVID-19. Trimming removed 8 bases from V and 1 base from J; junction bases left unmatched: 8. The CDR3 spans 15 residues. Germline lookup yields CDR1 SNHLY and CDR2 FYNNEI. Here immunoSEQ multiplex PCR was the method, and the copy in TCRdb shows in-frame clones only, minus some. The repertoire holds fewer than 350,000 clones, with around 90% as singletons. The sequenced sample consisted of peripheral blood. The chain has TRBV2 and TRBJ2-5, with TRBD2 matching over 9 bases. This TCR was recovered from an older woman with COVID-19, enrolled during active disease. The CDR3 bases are TGTGCCAGCGCGGGGGGGCCGCCCAGCCAAGAGACCCAGTACTTC. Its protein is CASAGGPPSQETQYF.